This T cell receptor (beta chain) derives from a study of T cell responses to AZD1222 COVID-19 vaccine. Study outcomes and limitations: Two AZD1222 doses significantly raised spike-specific TCR breadth and depth over controls. Among AZD1222 vaccinees, only 5 to 7 were seropositive at baseline. Mostly white British, mostly female donors; authors suggested clonal diversity may be underestimated. Repertoire sampling was restricted to post-peak T cell response timepoints.

This clone was detected only a few times. Its antigen is not known. The CDR3 has 13 residues. V was cut by 3 bases and J by 4 bases, with 9 bases left in between. Looked up from germline, CDR1 is MNHNS and CDR2 is SASEGT. The protocol was immunoSEQ multiplex PCR, while the TCRdb copy is restricted to in-frame clones and leaves out a portion. This table holds over 150,000 clones, roughly 92% found once. This TCR came from an adult in good health. The input for sequencing was peripheral blood, taken on day 0 of AZD1222 vaccination. The chain employs TRBV6-1 and TRBJ1-2; D may be TRBD1 (6 bases). CDR3 in amino acids: CASSDRGAYGYTF. CDR3 coding DNA: TGTGCCAGCAGTGATAGGGGGGCCTATGGCTACACCTTC.